This T cell receptor beta chain was captured in a study of metastatic and nonmetastatic thyroid tumors. Study-level information: Peripheral blood and tumor or nodule samples from malignant and benign thyroid patients were compared. Study observations and caveats: Malignant tumors reportedly showed significantly higher TCR beta diversity than benign nodules in both blood and tumor.

This clone was seen a few times. The antigen remains unidentified. The authors' processing: Building a distant-metastasis classifier for papillary thyroid cancer drew on CDR3 differences across clinicopathological groups. Through MiXCR, TCRdb re-clonotyped the PCR reads. The V and J calls shown here were made by TCRdb, not taken from the authors' results. Among around 20,000 clones, around a quarter were seen once, and the ten largest hold about 10%. The germline V gene has CDR1 SNHLY and CDR2 FYNNEI. V gave up 7 bases and J gave up 0 bases, with 13 bases separating them. The CDR3 is made up of 15 amino acids. No treatment of any kind had been given to any patient before thyroid surgery.

The chain employs TRBV2 and TRBJ1-5, with no clear D. The origin of this receptor is a female donor with papillary thyroid cancer or a benign thyroid nodule (not recorded which). Some clones in this sample may be carry-over from other donors' samples. The sample taken for sequencing was tumor tissue. CDR3 nucleotides: TGTGCCAGCAAAGTAATACGGGATAGCAATCAGCCCCAGCATTTT. This encodes CASKVIRDSNQPQHF.